Listed below are T cell receptor beta chains from one sample, sequenced in a study of shared clonotypes between healthy human individuals. Libraries were prepared by immunoSEQ multiplex PCR; TCRdb keeps only in-frame clonotypes and omits some of them. Counted here are about half a million clones, approximately 82% occurring once; the ten biggest clones make up around 11%. Input material: PBMCs. These receptors all stem from a woman in her forties in good health. Some clones in this sample may be carry-over from other donors' samples. Each CDR3 is given with its conserved first and last residue. Fields, in order: J gene, V gene, CDR3 protein.

j_call: TRBJ2-3
v_call: TRBV4-1
cdr3_aa: CASSQDGGPAGYTQYF

j_call: TRBJ1-5
v_call: TRBV6-1
cdr3_aa: CASSKYGTANQPQHF

j_call: .
v_call: TRBV19
cdr3_aa: CASSPRGGTLFPYEQYF

j_call: TRBJ2-7
v_call: TRBV7-2
cdr3_aa: CASSLEGTSGSYEQYF

j_call: TRBJ2-1
v_call: TRBV5-1
cdr3_aa: CASSSLAASYNEQFF

j_call: .
v_call: TRBV10-2
cdr3_aa: CASHGPGKSDEQYF

j_call: TRBJ2-7
v_call: TRBV7-9
cdr3_aa: CASSPITGGIFTYEQYF

j_call: TRBJ2-7
v_call: TRBV27
cdr3_aa: CASSPIGTTAYEQYF

j_call: TRBJ2-7
v_call: TRBV2
cdr3_aa: CASSVQPGLAGTYEQYF

j_call: TRBJ1-2
v_call: TRBV28
cdr3_aa: CASRVRAGSENYGYTF

j_call: TRBJ2-1
v_call: TRBV27
cdr3_aa: CASSAAGAWGQFF

j_call: TRBJ2-7
v_call: TRBV2
cdr3_aa: CASRRQISYEQYF

j_call: TRBJ2-1
v_call: TRBV5-1
cdr3_aa: CASSLPGTYNEQFF

j_call: TRBJ2-7
v_call: TRBV25-1
cdr3_aa: CASSGPLTSASYEQYF

j_call: TRBJ1-2
v_call: TRBV30
cdr3_aa: CAWSVTRGQGLAGYTF

j_call: TRBJ2-7
v_call: TRBV5-1
cdr3_aa: CASSSASYEQYF

j_call: TRBJ2-4
v_call: TRBV2
cdr3_aa: CASSADRNKNIQYF

j_call: TRBJ2-7
v_call: TRBV5-1
cdr3_aa: CASSPSGSGEQYF

j_call: TRBJ1-2
v_call: TRBV28
cdr3_aa: CASSPNDRGHYGYTF

j_call: TRBJ2-1
v_call: TRBV6-5
cdr3_aa: CASSYSGRGVYNEQFF

j_call: TRBJ1-1
v_call: TRBV4-2
cdr3_aa: CASSLEPGGDTEAFF

j_call: TRBJ2-1
v_call: TRBV28
cdr3_aa: CASSSGLGYNEQFF

j_call: TRBJ2-1
v_call: TRBV7-9
cdr3_aa: CASSSLAGPYNEQFF

j_call: TRBJ2-1
v_call: TRBV5-1
cdr3_aa: CASSLPRRTSGSYNEQFF

j_call: TRBJ2-7
v_call: TRBV27
cdr3_aa: CASGLAATYEQYF

j_call: TRBJ2-7
v_call: TRBV11-2
cdr3_aa: CASSSPYEQYF

j_call: TRBJ2-7
v_call: TRBV5-4
cdr3_aa: CASSLLGALAYEQYF

j_call: TRBJ2-2
v_call: TRBV2
cdr3_aa: CASSLQGQRNTGELFF

j_call: TRBJ1-1
v_call: TRBV27
cdr3_aa: CATRGTGGPEAFF

j_call: TRBJ1-1
v_call: TRBV7-9
cdr3_aa: CASSLVSFGRADTEAFF

j_call: TRBJ2-2
v_call: TRBV18
cdr3_aa: CASSPGLAGSGELFF

j_call: TRBJ2-6
v_call: TRBV7-9
cdr3_aa: CASRAGQSGANVLTF

j_call: TRBJ2-6
v_call: TRBV7-3
cdr3_aa: CASSLAGGISGANVLTF

j_call: TRBJ2-2
v_call: TRBV7-2
cdr3_aa: CASSFQLIRTGELFF

j_call: TRBJ2-5
v_call: TRBV28
cdr3_aa: CASSFGGQTAETQYF

j_call: TRBJ1-6
v_call: TRBV9
cdr3_aa: CASSVSWGNSPLHF

j_call: TRBJ2-1
v_call: TRBV11-3
cdr3_aa: CASSLDGGTGNNEQFF

j_call: TRBJ2-2
v_call: TRBV28
cdr3_aa: CASSFRTGGLGELFF

j_call: TRBJ2-3
v_call: TRBV4-2
cdr3_aa: CASSQDWASGSRSDTQYF

j_call: TRBJ2-7
v_call: TRBV14
cdr3_aa: CASSPRGLAGSYEQYF

j_call: TRBJ2-1
v_call: TRBV29-1
cdr3_aa: CSVGDRYNEQFF

j_call: TRBJ2-1
v_call: TRBV18
cdr3_aa: CASSLRTSGSIGDNEQFF

j_call: TRBJ2-7
v_call: TRBV15
cdr3_aa: CATSRVYSYEQYF

j_call: TRBJ2-6
v_call: TRBV30
cdr3_aa: CAWTLRRYNSRANVLTF

j_call: TRBJ1-5
v_call: TRBV1
cdr3_aa: CTSSQSGWGGRDQPQHF

j_call: TRBJ2-1
v_call: TRBV19
cdr3_aa: CASSGTSVGNEQFF

j_call: TRBJ1-4
v_call: TRBV7-2
cdr3_aa: CASSLEPGAREKLFF

j_call: TRBJ2-7
v_call: TRBV6-6
cdr3_aa: CASSLTSGSSWEQYF

j_call: TRBJ1-1
v_call: TRBV19
cdr3_aa: CASSVTGLMNTEAFF

j_call: TRBJ1-3
v_call: TRBV2
cdr3_aa: CASSAPGLGSRNTIYF

j_call: TRBJ2-2
v_call: TRBV5-8
cdr3_aa: CASSLSGGLETTGELFF

j_call: TRBJ2-1
v_call: TRBV7-9
cdr3_aa: CASSFPPGAGGEQFF

j_call: TRBJ2-5
v_call: TRBV7-7
cdr3_aa: CASSSGLAAETQYF

j_call: TRBJ1-5
v_call: TRBV5-6
cdr3_aa: CASSLWGQPNQPQHF

j_call: TRBJ2-5
v_call: TRBV5-1
cdr3_aa: CASSGPRDQETQYF